The present entry profiles one T cell receptor (beta chain) with its context. Its specificity is unknown. The data were taken from a study of PD-1 blockade in mismatch repair-deficient tumors. The study, taken as a whole, reports: Rapid post-treatment expansion, then contraction, generally preceding radiologic response, marked tumor-resident clones.

All patients were mismatch repair deficient, assessed by either PCR or immunohistochemistry. The TCR-sequenced patients were a few responders to pembrolizumab. Only in-frame clones appear in the TCRdb table, and some are missing; sequencing was by immunoSEQ multiplex PCR. The table records roughly 130,000 clones, roughly 86% of them present only once. The CDR3 loop spans 17 amino acids. The V and J ends lost 2 bases and 3 bases respectively, with 17 bases between them. Germline CDR1 and CDR2: SGHRS and YFSETQ. This material consisted of peripheral blood, taken roughly 70 weeks after starting pembrolizumab. The rearrangement joins TRBV5-1 to TRBJ2-2; the D gene is possibly TRBD2 (6 bases). The TCR originated in an adult with mismatch repair-deficient cancer. CDR3 DNA: TGCGCCAGCAGCTTCGAAGGAGGGATCGGGGACACCGGGGAGCTGTTTTTT. Translated, it gives CASSFEGGIGDTGELFF.